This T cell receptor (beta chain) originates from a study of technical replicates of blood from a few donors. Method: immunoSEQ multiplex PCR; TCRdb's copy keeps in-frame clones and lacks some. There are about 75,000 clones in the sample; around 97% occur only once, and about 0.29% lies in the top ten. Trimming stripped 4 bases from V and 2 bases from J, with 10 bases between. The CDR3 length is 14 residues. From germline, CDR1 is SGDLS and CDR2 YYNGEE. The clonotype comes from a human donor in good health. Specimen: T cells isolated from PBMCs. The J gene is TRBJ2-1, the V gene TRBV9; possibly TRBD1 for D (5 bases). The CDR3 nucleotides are TGTGCCAGCAGCATTTCGACAGCCTACAATGAGCAGTTCTTC. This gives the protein CASSISTAYNEQFF.